Presented here are 29 T cell receptor beta chains from one specimen sequenced in a study of response to subunit inactivated influenza vaccine. TCRdb analysed the RT-PCR reads with MiXCR anew, one entry per CDR3 protein. This table has 150,000 to 200,000 distinct CDR3 sequences, 9.5% to 12% appearing once. Sequenced here: CD8+ T cells sorted from PBMCs, sampled around 2 years after vaccination. The receptors derive from a man between 50 and 75 years old who received an inactivated influenza vaccine.

Concerning this clonotype itself: Sequence at one end of the junction differs from germline and may be a read error. This chain uses TRBV2 with TRBJ2-3; weak D call: TRBD1 (5 bases). Germline assignment: CDR1 SNHLY and CDR2 FYNNEI. The CDR3 consists of 17 residues. The CDR3 protein is CASREGEDSRRIDTQYF. CDR3 DNA sequence: TGTGCCAGCAGGGAAGGGGAAGACAGCCGTAGGATAGATACGCAGTATTTT.

This clonotype was picked up a small number of times. V usage is TRBV7-8 and J usage is TRBJ2-5, with a weak D call TRBD1 (6 bases). The germline gives CDR1 SGHVS, CDR2 FQNEAQ. The CDR3 runs to 13 residues. Trimming stripped 6 bases from V and 4 bases from J, with 12 bases between. Here the CDR3 DNA reads TGTGCCAGCAGACCAGGGGTAGGAGAGACCCAGTACTTC. Translated, it gives CASRPGVGETQYF. Drawing the rest from reference TRBV7-8 and TRBJ2-5, the complete variable domain is GAGVSQSPRYKVAKRGQDVALRCDPISGHVSLFWYQQALGQGPEFLTYFQNEAQLDKSGLPSDRFFAERPEGSVSTLKIQRTQQEDSAVYLCASRPGVGETQYFGPGTRLLVL.

Many counts were recorded for this clonotype. The rearrangement uses TRBV15 and TRBJ1-5; 7 bases fit TRBD1. CDR3 length: 17 residues. The germline gives CDR1 LNHNV, CDR2 YYDKDF (reference sequence). After removal of 0 bases from V and 2 bases from J, the junction contained 7 bases not matched to a gene. The CDR3 DNA is TGTGCCACCAGCAGAGATCTTGACAGGGCGGGCAATCAGCCCCAGCATTTT. This translates into CATSRDLDRAGNQPQHF.

This clonotype was found many times. This chain connects TRBV3-1 to TRBJ2-1, with TRBD1 matching over 8 bases. Germline values: CDR1 LGHDT, CDR2 YNNKEL (reference sequence). Unmatched junction bases numbered 3, after V lost 0 bases and J lost 2 bases. The CDR3 spans 16 residues. Here the CDR3 reads CASSQDRGLAYNEQFF. CDR3 bases: TGTGCCAGCAGCCAAGACAGGGGGCTCGCCTACAATGAGCAGTTCTTC.

This clonotype was detected many times. J is TRBJ2-7 and V is TRBV7-9; no reliable D call. V lost 5 bases and J lost 6, with 11 bases in between. The CDR3 contains 12 residues. Per germline, CDR1 SEHNR and CDR2 FQNEAQ (reference sequence). The CDR3 protein is CASSPGPVEQYF. DNA of the CDR3: TGTGCCAGCAGCCCCGGACCTGTCGAGCAGTACTTC.

In this sample, this clonotype turned up a few times. The V call is TRBV20-1, the J call TRBJ2-4, with D perhaps TRBD1 or TRBD2 (5 bases each). The CDR3 sequence is 14 residues long. Per germline, CDR1 DFQATT and CDR2 SNEGSKA (reference sequence). V lost 2 bases to trimming and J lost 1 base, with 9 bases between them. CDR3 sequence: CSARFEGAKNIQYF. The CDR3 bases are TGCAGTGCTAGATTCGAGGGGGCCAAAAACATTCAGTACTTC.

The chain recombines TRBV5-5 with TRBJ2-3; possibly TRBD1 or TRBD2 for D (6 bases each). The germline CDR1 and CDR2 sequences are SGHKS and YYEKEE (reference sequence). V lost 4 bases, J lost 4 bases, and 13 bases lay in between. CDR3 size: 14 residues. The CDR3 DNA is TGTGCCAGCAGCCCCTCGGGGGCCCCAGATACGCAGTATTTT. Amino acids: CASSPSGAPDTQYF.

The V gene is TRBV28, the J gene TRBJ2-7; maybe TRBD2 (5 bases). The length of the CDR3 is 15 residues. In germline, CDR1 is MDHEN, CDR2 SYDVKM. V lost 4 bases and J 0 bases, leaving 13 bases between the germline ends. The CDR3 coding sequence is TGTGCCAGCAGTTCCGGGAAGGGCTCCTCCTACGAGCAGTACTTC. Translated, it gives CASSSGKGSSYEQYF.

This clonotype was seen repeatedly, ten times or more. This chain joins TRBV4-3 and TRBJ2-1, with 9 bases that match TRBD1. Germline assignment: CDR1 LGHNA and CDR2 YSLEER. The CDR3 covers 14 residues. V gave up 2 bases and J gave up 13 bases; unmatched junction bases: 9. The CDR3 reads CASSQLGTGSQQFF. CDR3 bases: TGCGCCAGCAGCCAATTGGGGACAGGGAGTCAACAGTTCTTC.

This clonotype was seen repeatedly, ten times or more. V is TRBV4-3 and J is TRBJ2-1, with D unresolved. This CDR3 contains 15 residues. Deletions cut 0 bases from V and 0 bases from J, with 6 bases between. Germline assignment: CDR1 LGHNA and CDR2 YSLEER. For the CDR3, the DNA is TGCGCCAGCAGCCAAGACTGGAGCTCCTACAATGAGCAGTTCTTC. This gives the protein CASSQDWSSYNEQFF.

The sample holds a few counts of this clonotype. The chain recombines TRBV5-1 with TRBJ1-6, with D possibly being TRBD1 (6 bases). The CDR3 runs 13 residues. Germline V lookup: CDR1 SGHRS, CDR2 YFSETQ. V lost 7 bases, J lost 8 bases, and 13 bases lay in between. DNA for the CDR3: TGCGCCAGCTCGACGGGGGCTTATTCACCCCTCCACTTT. It specifies CASSTGAYSPLHF. The variable domain in full, with the rest retrieved from reference TRBV5-1 and TRBJ1-6, is KAGVTQTPRYLIKTRGQQVTLSCSPISGHRSVSWYQQTPGQGLQFLFEYFSETQRNKGNFPGRFSGRQFSNSRSEMNVSTLELGDSALYLCASSTGAYSPLHFGNGTRLTVT.

This clonotype was detected many times. The gene calls are TRBV27 and TRBJ2-2; D uncertain. This CDR3 is 12 amino acids long. CDR1 is MNHEY, CDR2 SMNVEV, per germline (reference sequence). The V end was cut by 11 bases, the J end by 5 bases, with 12 bases between. DNA for the CDR3: TGTGCCGCCTCGGATGAGACCGGGGAGCTGTTTTTT. Translation gives CAASDETGELFF.

This clonotype was detected many times. As DNA, the CDR3 is TGCGCCAGCAGCCAAGAACAGGCGGACGAGCAGTACTTC. This gives the protein CASSQEQADEQYF. The rearrangement uses TRBV4-3 and TRBJ2-7; D might be TRBD1 (5 bases). Per the germline V gene, CDR1 is LGHNA and CDR2 is YSLEER. The CDR3 has 13 amino acids. V was cut by 0 bases and J by 5 bases, with 8 bases left in between.

This clonotype has ten or more counts. Here the CDR3 DNA reads TGTGCCAGCAGGCCCGGGACAGGGGGCAACCTCTATGGCTACACCTTC. Translating it yields CASRPGTGGNLYGYTF. The chain combines TRBV2 with TRBJ1-2; TRBD1 matches at 12 bases. The CDR3 covers 16 residues. CDR1 SNHLY and CDR2 FYNNEI come from the germline V gene. V dropped 6 bases and J dropped 4; count of bases not matched to a gene: 9.

The chain is built from TRBV4-1 and TRBJ2-2; D is unclear. The CDR3 has 17 residues. Germline V gene lookup returns CDR1 MGHRA and CDR2 YSYEKL. The V end lost 1 base, the J end lost 5 bases, and 17 bases lay between the germline ends. The chain's CDR3 is CASSQVGSPDDTGELFF. CDR3 nucleotide sequence: TGCGCCAGCAGCCAAGTGGGGTCTCCGGATGATACCGGGGAGCTGTTTTTT.

V gene TRBV28 combines with J gene TRBJ2-4; D is unresolved. This CDR3 spans 12 amino acids. V lost 7 bases and J 0 bases, leaving 4 bases between the germline ends. The V gene's germline CDR1 is MDHEN and CDR2 SYDVKM. The CDR3 protein is CASNGAKNIQYF. The CDR3 DNA is TGTGCCAGCAATGGAGCCAAAAACATTCAGTACTTC.

This clonotype occurred a few times. The gene calls are TRBV7-9 and TRBJ2-2; D remains ambiguous. Trimming left V 4 bases short and J 2 bases short, with 5 bases between. Germline assignment: CDR1 SEHNR and CDR2 FQNEAQ (reference sequence). The CDR3 contains 13 residues. CDR3 DNA: TGTGCCAGCAGCTGGAGAAACACCGGGGAGCTGTTTTTT. As protein: CASSWRNTGELFF.

This clonotype was counted at least ten times. Here the CDR3 DNA reads TGTGCCAGCAGCTTCCTGACTAGCGGGGGTATAGATACGCAGTATTTT. It specifies CASSFLTSGGIDTQYF. The V gene is TRBV5-6, the J gene TRBJ2-3; TRBD2 matches at 12 bases. Per the germline V gene, CDR1 is SGHDT and CDR2 is YYEEEE. The junction had 6 bases not matched to a gene; V was cut back by 2 bases and J by 5 bases. The CDR3 has 16 residues.

CDR3 protein: CASSPGQGLMQTQYF. The CDR3 DNA sequence: TGTGCCAGCAGCCCTGGACAGGGGTTGATGCAGACCCAGTACTTC. The chain has TRBV6-1 and TRBJ2-5; 9 bases align to TRBD1. J lost 6 bases, V lost 6 bases, and 11 bases had no gene match. This CDR3 spans 15 amino acids. Germline V gene lookup returns CDR1 MNHNS and CDR2 SASEGT.

In its sample, this clonotype was seen many times. The chain joins TRBV6-5 to TRBJ2-1; 14 bases map to TRBD2. The germline V gene has CDR1 MNHEY and CDR2 SVGAGI. V lost 0 bases to trimming and J lost 9 bases; unmatched junction nucleotides: 13. The CDR3 extends over 19 amino acids. This CDR3 is CASSYSTGWGLAGDGEQFF. CDR3 DNA sequence: TGTGCCAGCAGTTACTCGACAGGCTGGGGACTAGCGGGAGACGGTGAGCAGTTCTTC.

This clonotype was found many times. The CDR3 loop is CASSLRGASTDTQYF. The DNA of the CDR3 is TGCGCCAGCAGCTTGCGGGGTGCGAGCACAGATACGCAGTATTTT. This rearrangement joins TRBV5-1 to TRBJ2-3, with D perhaps matching TRBD2 (5 bases). Germline loops: CDR1 SGHRS, CDR2 YFSETQ. This CDR3 comprises 15 residues. V lost 1 base and J lost 0, with 9 bases in between.

As to this clonotype: Sequence at one end of the junction differs from germline and may be a read error. This chain connects TRBV7-7 to TRBJ2-5; D is uncertain. Germline V CDR1 and CDR2: SSHAT, FNYEAQ (reference sequence). This CDR3 spans 15 amino acids. CDR3 DNA sequence: TGTGCTAGCAGCTCCTCCCCCAGACTCCAAGAGACCCAGTACTTC. Protein: CASSSSPRLQETQYF.

The rearrangement links TRBV4-1 to TRBJ1-3; D may be TRBD1 (5 bases). The CDR3 consists of 14 residues. V lost 4 bases and J lost 4, with 11 bases in between. The germline CDR1 and CDR2 sequences are MGHRA and YSYEKL. CDR3 sequence: CASSLGGTGNTIYF. For the CDR3, the DNA is TGCGCCAGCAGCCTAGGAGGGACGGGAAACACCATATATTTT.

The chain couples TRBV27 to TRBJ1-5; D is ambiguous. Between the trimmed V and J ends, which lost 5 bases and 6 bases, there was a span of 8 bases. The CDR3 is 12 amino acids. Per the germline V gene, CDR1 is MNHEY and CDR2 is SMNVEV (reference sequence). In DNA form, the CDR3 reads TGTGCCAGCAGTCCCACTGGTCAGCCCCAGCATTTT. It translates to CASSPTGQPQHF.

The chain links TRBV19 to TRBJ2-5, with D unclear. V lost 6 bases and J 7 bases, leaving 12 bases between the germline ends. Germline values: CDR1 LNHDA, CDR2 SQIVND (reference sequence). This CDR3 contains 12 residues. The CDR3 DNA sequence: TGTGCCAGTAGATCCAGTGTGGGGACCCAGTACTTC. Its translation is CASRSSVGTQYF. Full variable domain (outside the CDR3, taken from reference TRBV19 and TRBJ2-5): DGGITQSPKYLFRKEGQNVTLSCEQNLNHDAMYWYRQDPGQGLRLIYYSQIVNDFQKGDIAEGYSVSREKKESFPLTVTSAQKNPTAFYLCASRSSVGTQYFGPGTRLLVL.

This chain connects TRBV4-3 to TRBJ2-1; TRBD2 might be the D (5 bases). V lost 2 bases to trimming and J lost 6 bases, with 11 bases between them. Germline V gives CDR1 LGHNA, CDR2 YSLEER. This CDR3 has 14 residues. The DNA for the CDR3 is TGCGCCAGCAGCCAACGGACTCGTATCAATGAGCAGTTCTTC. Protein product: CASSQRTRINEQFF.

V and J are TRBV4-1 and TRBJ2-2, with 8 bases that match TRBD2. There are 17 residues in the CDR3. Unmatched junction bases numbered 12, after V lost 0 bases and J lost 9 bases. Per the germline V gene, CDR1 is MGHRA and CDR2 is YSYEKL. The CDR3 reads CASSQEGRLARHRELFF. The CDR3 bases are TGCGCCAGCAGCCAAGAAGGGCGACTAGCGCGTCACCGGGAGCTGTTTTTT.

This clonotype was picked up a small number of times. This sequence joins TRBV3-1 and TRBJ1-1, with 7 positions matching TRBD1. Germline V gene sequence: CDR1 LGHDT, CDR2 YNNKEL (reference sequence). After removal of 1 base from V and 7 bases from J, the junction contained 3 bases not matched to a gene. This CDR3 is built from 13 residues. As DNA, the CDR3 is TGTGCCAGCAGCCAAGCGAGGACAGGTGAAGCTTTCTTT. It is translated as CASSQARTGEAFF.

The chain uses TRBV15 and TRBJ2-7, with TRBD1 identical over 7 bases. J gave up 3 bases and V 0 bases, and 5 bases lay outside the gene matches. The V gene's germline CDR1 is LNHNV and CDR2 YYDKDF (reference sequence). This CDR3 is 15 amino acids long. The CDR3 sequence: CATSRDDREIYEQYF. The CDR3 coding sequence is TGTGCCACCAGCAGAGATGACAGGGAGATCTACGAGCAGTACTTC.